This record concerns one TCR beta chain sequence. No cognate antigen has been identified for it. No base-level quality is on record; no much larger clone is a single base apart. The library was produced with the immunoSEQ multiplex PCR assay. For the multiplex PCR, a mixture combining 60 forward primers for TCR Vbeta segments and 13 reverse primers for TCR Jbeta segments was used. Amplification of the CDR3 region of rearranged TCR beta genes was performed with a multiplex PCR assay on genomic DNA. On the Illumina HiSeq System, the amplified TCR beta libraries were sequenced as 87-base-pair reads. Processing in the source paper ran as follows. Across the 500 to 750 repertoires, a later analysis counted about 81 million unique TCR beta chains, some 11 million of which were shared by at least two donors. Raw reads were error-corrected and collapsed into unique sequences by a nearest-neighbor algorithm in which closely related sequences were merged to remove PCR and sequencing errors. To assign V, D and J gene segments, CDR3 sequences were aligned to IMGT reference sequences. For a sequence to be retained, at least a six-nucleotide match to both a V gene segment and a J gene segment was required. A rearrangement counted as productive if the CDR3 had no stop codons and remained in frame with V and J, and every other rearrangement counted as non-productive. Following IMGT convention, CDR3 was defined as the stretch from the second conserved V-encoded cysteine up to the conserved J-encoded phenylalanine. The earlier analysis of roughly 590 of the donors excluded any sequence lacking an unambiguous match to a single V gene segment. In an earlier analysis of approximately 590 of the donors, V segments were called functional above 56.7% productive rearrangements and were called segregating when the between-donor standard deviation exceeded 5%. To diagnose cytomegalovirus status from the catalog of TCR beta chain sequences, a statistical classification framework was built. A later analysis assigned V and J genes by comparing TCR nucleotide sequences with IMGT/GENE-DB human TR gene sequences. The TCRdist pipeline was used in a later analysis to assign CDR3 sequences and most-parsimonious VDJ recombination scenarios. In a later analysis, each TCR beta chain was defined by its CDR3 amino acid sequence together with its V-gene family, and reads lacking a unique V-gene family were excluded. A later analysis removed roughly 590 highly shared, low-generation-probability nucleotide sequences to deal with suspected cross-contamination and a sequencing artifact. In a later analysis, a clonal expansion index for each public chain was calculated from normalized within-repertoire ranks of inferred template counts. Generation probabilities in a later analysis came from a VDJ recombination model fitted to out-of-frame rearrangements, and those results were checked against IGoR. In a later analysis, TCR-TCR, TCR-HLA and TCR-CMV co-occurrence was scored with hypergeometric tests, and a repertoire-size bias correction was applied to TCR pairs. In a later analysis, false discovery rates were estimated by permuting HLA or CMV assignments 20 times. In a later analysis, co-occurring TCRs were grouped using DBSCAN, with TCRdist sequence similarity added in when clustering inside HLA-allele-positive subsets. For co-occurrence clustering, repertoires with fewer than 30,000 or more than 120,000 public chains were excluded, along with roughly five repertoires with anomalous nucleotide sharing. TCRdb limited this immuneACCESS table to in-frame rearrangements with V and J called. A share of clones is missing; checked studies link under half to unresolved V genes, and the rest is unexplained. That table furnishes V, J and clone size, whereas the DNA furnished D and trimming. Here the sample has some 92,000 clones; around 85% occur a single time. Under 3% of the sample is taken by the ten largest.

The cohort was made up of 666 healthy bone marrow donors. All cohort members were sampled while nominally healthy, although unrecorded immune exposures were likely present. The donor tested CMV seronegative and was one of the 352 seronegative cohort members. Each donor provided a peripheral blood sample, and peripheral blood mononuclear cells were used for TCR beta sequencing. The Qiagen DNeasy Blood Extraction Kit was used to extract genomic DNA from the blood cell samples. This record comes from a study of cytomegalovirus exposure and HLA in healthy donors listed by TCRdb under 2017. General notes on the study: An earlier analysis of several hundred of the donors reported about 300 Gb of sequence data and some 110 million unique TCR beta sequences obtained from around 170 million T cells. Roughly 300 gigabases of sequencing data and tens of millions of unique TCR sequences made up an early release that covered some 640 HLA-typed donors. Of the 398 genotyped donors, over 70% fell in the genetic ancestry cluster associated with self-reported Caucasian donors. The aim of the study was to test whether cataloging public T cell receptors could identify signatures of past pathogen exposure. The T cell repertoires of several hundred subjects were profiled by immunosequencing and related to cytomegalovirus serostatus. A separate validation cohort of about 110 different subjects was used in addition to the 666-subject first cohort. To predict cytomegalovirus infection status, the study combined high-throughput TCR immunosequencing, statistical association of individual TCRs with disease status, and machine learning. In a later analysis, previously published TCR beta repertoires from 670 or so donors were re-analyzed and high-resolution HLA genotyping was added so that TCR occurrence patterns could be studied. Rather than using new phenotypic data, the later analysis identified candidate immune exposures from TCR beta sequences and from how often those sequences occurred across donors. In an earlier analysis of 500 to 650 of the donors, high-throughput TCR beta sequencing was used to judge whether each TCR beta V gene segment behaved as functional or pseudogenic. Donor age, sex, ethnicity and CMV serostatus were compiled alongside the repertoire data. Genome-wide SNP genotypes for about 65% of the 666 donors were used in a later genetic analysis, which treated that subset as a discovery cohort. Every repertoire in the discovery cohort had been generated on one and the same sequencing platform. HLA typing covered class I and class II loci at four-digit resolution. Typing coverage varied by locus: about 629-640 donors for A, B, C, DRB1 and DQB1; about 520 for DQA1; approximately 610 for DPA1; roughly 450 for DPB1. A handful of DR-DQ haplotypes were handled as single units for association and clustering because linkage in the cohort was strong. Across some 400 genotyped donors of the cohort, an average of approximately 200,000 unique TCR beta nucleotide sequences per donor were sequenced, and roughly 20% of those sequences were non-productive.

Overall study outcomes, separate from this receptor: A further reported finding was that TCR beta sequences accurately predicted the HLA-A and HLA-B alleles for most subjects in the first cohort. For the cohort, immune exposure information was limited to CMV serostatus. In vitro tests confirmed that three of the cytomegalovirus-associated TCR beta chains recognize cytomegalovirus antigens. An association between a missense DCLRE1C variant and V-gene and J-gene trimming of TCR beta chains was found in a later genetic analysis and replicated in an independent cohort. Specific HLA alleles were associated with over 15,000 TCR beta sequences at a false discovery rate of 0.05 in a later analysis. In a later genetic analysis, fewer N-insertions in productive TCRs were reported among donors in an Asian-associated ancestry cluster than the approximately 710-donor mean. It was suggested by the authors that the approach could potentially be generalized to other disease states and immunological phenotypes. Linkage disequilibrium might explain the correlated functional status among segregating V segments, but an unknown experimental factor could not be ruled out. Because some donors lacked HLA typing at each locus, the association tests relied only on the typed subset. When HLA alleles, especially DR and DQ, strongly co-occurred, attributing TCR associations to individual alleles was difficult. The classifier was reported to diagnose cytomegalovirus status with high specificity and sensitivity in both the original cohort and the validation cohort. The sequencing pipeline was judged likely to have produced a cluster of highly shared sequence variants as a technical artifact. Several of the top co-occurrence clusters appeared to be linked to parvovirus B19, influenza, CMV and Epstein-Barr virus, according to a later analysis. In this cohort, only TCR beta chains were sequenced, and detectable features were limited by the absence of alpha or paired-chain data. Across donors, most TCR sequences were observed very rarely, whereas some public TCRs were present in many individuals. Broadly in line with IMGT annotations, most TCR beta V segments showed up in productive rearrangements about 87% or about 30% of the time in an earlier analysis of 587 of the donors. The study gave a list of about 150 TCR beta chains associated with cytomegalovirus. Presence/absence analyses assumed roughly uniform sequencing depth across donors, an assumption that may not hold. In a later analysis, most CMV-associated TCR beta chains were found to appear HLA-restricted, with HLA associations seemingly driven largely by CMV exposure. The earlier analysis of 587 of the donors excluded roughly 16 rarely observed V segments, including chromosome 9 orphons, because counts were too low. In a later analysis, HLA-associated TCR beta chains were found to be more clonally expanded and to have lower generation probabilities than equally common non-associated chains. A later analysis found that TCR association rates varied across HLA loci, with DRB1 alleles showing the most associated TCRs and HLA-C alleles the fewest.

Sequenced input: PBMCs. This TCR derives from a man under 40 in good health and CMV-seronegative.

The DNA is as follows: TGTGCCAGCAGCCTAACGCCGGGACAGGGACTTCGGGAAGCTTTCTTT. The resulting protein is CASSLTPGQGLREAFF. In this chain, TRBV14 is recombined with TRBJ1-1, with 9 bases aligning to TRBD1. The germline V and J ends show losses of 4 bases and 8 bases respectively, and no gene match explains 14 bases of the junction. Its CDR3 holds 16 amino acids, cysteine through phenylalanine. Left in the record is the CDR3 DNA by itself, 48 bases read in frame from the first base. Looking up the germline V gene yields CDR1 SGHDN and CDR2 FVKESK.